The present T cell receptor (beta chain) was sequenced within a study of T cells in women clearing cervical HPV infection. The wider study: HLA type stays a possible confounder, typing being limited. Study-wide results and caveats: Effector/memory and HPV-specific T cells were not isolated, and association timing is unknown. CIN3+ cases had significantly higher TCR repertoire richness than controls, but evenness did not differ.

HPV was found by MY09/MY11 PCR and dot-blot genotyping. Trimming removed 4 bases from V and 5 bases from J; junction bases left unmatched: 6. Germline CDR1 is GTSNPN and CDR2 is SVGIG (reference sequence). This CDR3 comprises 14 residues. Profiling relied on immunoSEQ multiplex PCR, and the TCRdb table lists in-frame clones only, not all of them. The table for this sample gives about 20,000 clones. As regards this clone: Its antigen remains unidentified. Read sequence stops 3 residues before the CDR3 end, and the germline J gene provides the missing end.

V usage is TRBV30 and J usage is TRBJ2-5; 11 positions match TRBD2. The TCR sequence derives from a woman aged 18 to 75 with a cervical HPV16 infection that either progressed to CIN3+ or cleared (not recorded which). Sample: blood buffy coat. CDR3 region: CAWTLAGGGETQYF. CDR3 bases read: TGTGCCTGGACTCTAGCGGGGGGTGGGGAGACC.